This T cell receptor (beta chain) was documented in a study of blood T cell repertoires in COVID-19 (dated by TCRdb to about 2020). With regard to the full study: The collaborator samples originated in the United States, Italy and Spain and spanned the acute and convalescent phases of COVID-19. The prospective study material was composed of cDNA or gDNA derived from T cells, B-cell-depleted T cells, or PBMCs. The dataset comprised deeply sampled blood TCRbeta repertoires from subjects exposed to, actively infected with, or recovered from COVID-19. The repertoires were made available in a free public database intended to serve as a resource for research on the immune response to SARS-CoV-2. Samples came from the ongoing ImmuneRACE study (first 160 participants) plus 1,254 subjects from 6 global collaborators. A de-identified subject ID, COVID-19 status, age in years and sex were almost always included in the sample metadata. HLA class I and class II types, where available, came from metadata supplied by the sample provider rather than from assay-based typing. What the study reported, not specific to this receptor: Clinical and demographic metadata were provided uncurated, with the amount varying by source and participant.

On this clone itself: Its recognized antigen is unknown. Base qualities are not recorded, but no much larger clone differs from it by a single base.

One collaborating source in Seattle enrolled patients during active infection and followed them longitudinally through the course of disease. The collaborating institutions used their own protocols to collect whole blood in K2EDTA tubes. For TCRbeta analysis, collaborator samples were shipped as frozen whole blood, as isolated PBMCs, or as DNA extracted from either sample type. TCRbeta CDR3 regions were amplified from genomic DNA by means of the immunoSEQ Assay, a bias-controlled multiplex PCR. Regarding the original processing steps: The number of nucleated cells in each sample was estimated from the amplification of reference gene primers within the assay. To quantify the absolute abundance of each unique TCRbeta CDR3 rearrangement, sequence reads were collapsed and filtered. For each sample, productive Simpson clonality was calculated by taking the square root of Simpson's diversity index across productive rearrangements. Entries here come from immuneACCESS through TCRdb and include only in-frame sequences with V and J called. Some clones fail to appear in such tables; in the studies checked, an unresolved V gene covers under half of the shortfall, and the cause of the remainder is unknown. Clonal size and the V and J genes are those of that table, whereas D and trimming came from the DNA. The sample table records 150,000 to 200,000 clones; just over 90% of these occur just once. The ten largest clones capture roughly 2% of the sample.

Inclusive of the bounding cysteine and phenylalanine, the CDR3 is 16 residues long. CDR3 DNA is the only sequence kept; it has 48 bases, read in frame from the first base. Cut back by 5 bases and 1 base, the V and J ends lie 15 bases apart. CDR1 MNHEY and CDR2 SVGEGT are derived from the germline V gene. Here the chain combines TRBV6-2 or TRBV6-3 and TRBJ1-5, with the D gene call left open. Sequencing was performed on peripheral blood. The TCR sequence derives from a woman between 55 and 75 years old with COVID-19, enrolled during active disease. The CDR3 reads CASSPPDRGSNQPQHF. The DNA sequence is TGTGCCAGCAGTCCGCCCGATCGGGGAAGCAATCAGCCCCAGCATTTT.